Below are 12 T cell receptor beta chains sequenced from a single sample in a study of response to subunit inactivated influenza vaccine. TCRdb reprocessed the RT-PCR reads via MiXCR and lists one record per CDR3 protein. The table records 550,000 to 600,000 distinct CDR3 sequences, about 12% of them present only once. Sequenced material: PBMCs from blood, taken on the day of vaccination. The source of these receptors is a man over 45 who received an inactivated influenza vaccine.

The chain has TRBV28 and TRBJ2-2; D may be TRBD1 (5 bases). CDR3 length: 15 residues. Germline CDR1 reads MDHEN; CDR2 reads SYDVKM. Trimming stripped 2 bases from V and 3 bases from J, with 10 bases between. In DNA, the CDR3 is TGTGCCAGCAGTTTACCAGGGCCGGACACCGGGGAGCTGTTTTTT. Residues: CASSLPGPDTGELFF.

The gene calls are TRBV19 and TRBJ1-5, with TRBD1 identical over 7 bases. Germline loops: CDR1 LNHDA, CDR2 SQIVND (reference sequence). The CDR3 contains 16 residues. V shed 5 bases and J 6 bases; nucleotides not matched to a gene: 13. As DNA, the CDR3 is TGTGCCAGTAGTGGATTAGGGACAGCAGTTGGTCAGCCCCAGCATTTT. Translating gives CASSGLGTAVGQPQHF.

This clonotype occurred a few times. The chain combines TRBV3-1 with TRBJ2-4; possible D gene TRBD1, 6 bases. The V end lost 5 bases, the J end lost 1 base, and 15 bases lay between the germline ends. The CDR3 has 16 residues. Germline V gene sequence: CDR1 LGHDT, CDR2 YNNKEL (reference sequence). CDR3 sequence: CASSKDRGSAKNIQYF. The CDR3 bases are TGTGCCAGCAGCAAGGACAGAGGGAGCGCCAAAAACATTCAGTACTTC.

For the CDR3, the DNA is TGTGCCAGCAGCCCAAAGACTAGCGGGAGAAAGACCCAGTACTTC. Protein: CASSPKTSGRKTQYF. This chain joins TRBV7-2 and TRBJ2-5; 12 nucleotides align to TRBD2. The germline V gene has CDR1 SGHTA and CDR2 FQGNSA. The CDR3 covers 15 residues. V trimming: 5 bases; J trimming: 6 bases; junction bases outside the gene matches: 7.

The V gene is TRBV20-1, the J gene TRBJ1-3, with D uncertain. The germline CDR1 and CDR2 sequences are DFQATT and SNEGSKA (reference sequence). Trimming left V 6 bases short and J 0 bases short, with 12 bases between. The CDR3 is made up of 14 amino acids. CDR3 in amino acids: CSASYGPSGNTIYF. The DNA for the CDR3 is TGCAGTGCCTCATACGGACCCTCTGGAAACACCATATATTTT.

This clonotype was counted between two and nine times. A much larger clone is a single base away; this may be a read error. The V call is TRBV6-1, the J call TRBJ1-5, with 8 bases identical to TRBD1. Per the germline V gene, CDR1 is MNHNS and CDR2 is SASEGT. Trimming removed 5 bases from V and 3 bases from J; junction bases left unmatched: 3. This CDR3 is built from 14 residues. The CDR3 is CASSLTGANQPQHF. The CDR3 coding sequence is TGTGCCAGCAGTCTGACAGGGGCCAATCAGCCCCAGCATTTT.

This clonotype was seen a few times. The chain recombines TRBV12-3 or TRBV12-4 with TRBJ1-4; D is undetermined. The V gene lost 3 bases and the J gene lost 8 bases, with 10 bases spanning the gap. There are 13 residues in the CDR3. This CDR3 reads CASSLTGREKLFF. CDR3 DNA sequence: TGTGCCAGCAGTTTGACGGGGAGGGAAAAACTGTTTTTT.

Only a few counts were recorded for this clonotype. The rearrangement links TRBV28 to TRBJ2-5; 12 bases agree with TRBD2. V lost 6 bases, J lost 1 base, and 6 bases stayed unmatched. CDR1 is MDHEN, CDR2 SYDVKM, per germline. The CDR3 is 16 residues long. In nucleotides, the CDR3 is TGTGCCAGCAGACGCCCGACTAGCGGGGGCCAAGAGACCCAGTACTTC. Its translation: CASRRPTSGGQETQYF.

In this sample, this clonotype turned up a few times. The J gene is TRBJ2-6, the V gene TRBV3-1, with unresolved D. The germline V and J ends were trimmed by 1 base and 2 bases, with 6 bases remaining between them. Germline-derived CDR1 and CDR2 are LGHDT and YNNKEL (reference sequence). The CDR3 spans 15 residues. CDR3 nucleotide sequence: TGTGCCAGCAGCCAAGGACCAACTGGGGCCAACGTCCTGACTTTC. This gives the protein CASSQGPTGANVLTF.

This clonotype was counted only a few times. This chain links TRBV20-1 with TRBJ1-4, with 11 bases aligning to TRBD1. Trimming removed 1 base from V and 7 bases from J; junction bases left unmatched: 2. The CDR3 has 14 residues. CDR1 DFQATT and CDR2 SNEGSKA come from the germline V gene (reference sequence). The CDR3 coding sequence is TGCAGTGCTAGAGGGGGGACAGGGGGTGAAAAACTGTTTTTT. Translating gives CSARGGTGGEKLFF.

This clonotype was observed a few times. The chain couples TRBV20-1 to TRBJ2-1; tentatively, D is TRBD1 or TRBD2 (5 bases each). The ends were cut back, 0 bases at V and 9 bases at J, with 12 bases in the middle. The CDR3 length is 13 residues. Germline CDR1 reads DFQATT; CDR2 reads SNEGSKA (reference sequence). CDR3 region: CSARDVERGEQFF. The CDR3, as DNA: TGCAGTGCTAGAGATGTTGAGAGGGGTGAGCAGTTCTTC.

The table lists this clonotype with a few counts. This chain links TRBV7-9 with TRBJ2-1; TRBD2 matches 8 bases. The CDR3 runs to 15 residues. The V gene's germline CDR1 is SEHNR and CDR2 FQNEAQ (reference sequence). Losses at the gene ends were 5 bases for V and 7 bases for J; bases not matched to a gene: 10. The CDR3 here is CASSVAGGPSNEQFF. DNA of the CDR3: TGTGCCAGCAGCGTGGCGGGGGGCCCTTCGAATGAGCAGTTCTTC.